Each of the 3 T cell receptor beta chains below was sequenced from the same sample in a study of T cell responses to AZD1222 COVID-19 vaccine. Repertoires were generated with immunoSEQ multiplex PCR, while TCRdb's copy carries only in-frame clones and drops some. Among under 90,000 clones listed, roughly four fifths were seen once. The material was peripheral blood, obtained 28 days after the second AZD1222 dose. Receptor source: an adult who received the AZD1222 COVID-19 vaccine.

The chain carries TRBV7-9 and TRBJ2-7; possible D gene TRBD2, 7 bases. CDR3 size: 14 residues. Germline V CDR1 and CDR2: SEHNR, FQNEAQ (reference sequence). Trimming stripped 6 bases from V and 6 bases from J, with 18 bases between. The CDR3: CASSIGGATGEQYF. As DNA, the CDR3 is TGTGCCAGCAGTATAGGGGGGGCCACAGGCGAGCAGTACTTC.

The CDR3, as DNA: TGTGCCAGCAGGGACGCTATCTCCTACGAGCAGTACTTC. Its protein product is CASRDAISYEQYF. This chain uses TRBV2 with TRBJ2-7; D is ambiguous. The ends were cut back, 6 bases at V and 0 bases at J, with 9 bases in the middle. CDR1 SNHLY and CDR2 FYNNEI come from the germline V gene. The CDR3 is 13 amino acids.

This clone was recorded once. The chain recombines TRBV6-5 with TRBJ2-7; D might be TRBD1 or TRBD2, each matching 5 bases. Between the trimmed V and J ends, which lost 10 bases and 5 bases, there was a span of 12 bases. The CDR3 sequence is 11 residues long. Germline V gene data show CDR1 as MNHEY and CDR2 as SVGAGI. CDR3 sequence (DNA): TGTGCCACGAGGGGCTTCGACGAGCAGTACTTC. Its protein product is CATRGFDEQYF.